What follows are 10 T cell receptor beta chains derived from one specimen sequenced in a study of response to subunit inactivated influenza vaccine. TCRdb analysed the RT-PCR reads with MiXCR anew, one entry per CDR3 protein. The table shows some 200,000 distinct CDR3 sequences, with over 9.5% occurring only once. The sample also formed part of further work on T cells expressing NK-cell markers. From that study: For TCR beta, cDNA was produced by 5'RACE template switching with UMIs.

The source material was CD8+ T cells sorted from PBMCs, sampled 12 days after vaccination. The source is a man aged 45-65 years who received an inactivated influenza vaccine.

The table lists this clonotype with a few counts. The chain uses TRBV7-2 and TRBJ2-2; D is ambiguous. V gave up 11 bases and J gave up 6 bases, with 16 bases separating them. Germline-derived CDR1 and CDR2 are SGHTA and FQGNSA. The CDR3 loop spans 13 amino acids. CDR3 DNA: TGTGCCTCTAGACCCCCAGGACCCGGGGAGCTGTTTTTT. It translates to CASRPPGPGELFF.

In this sample, this clonotype turned up a few times. The CDR3 loop reads CATSTRTGGTNEKLFF. In nucleotides, the CDR3 is TGTGCCACCAGCACGAGGACAGGGGGCACTAATGAAAAACTGTTTTTT. V gene TRBV15 combines with J gene TRBJ1-4; 11 bases line up with TRBD1. The trim removed 4 bases at V and 2 bases at J, leaving 3 bases unmatched. This CDR3 spans 16 amino acids. CDR1 and CDR2 (germline): LNHNV, YYDKDF (reference sequence).

This clonotype occurred a few times. The chain couples TRBV5-1 to TRBJ2-5; no firm D call. The CDR3 runs 15 residues. Germline-derived CDR1 and CDR2 are SGHRS and YFSETQ. Trimming took 0 bases from V and 1 from J, leaving 10 bases between them. DNA of the CDR3: TGCGCCAGCAGCTTGGGCGACATCGTCCAAGAGACCCAGTACTTC. It translates to CASSLGDIVQETQYF.

The chain couples TRBV20-1 to TRBJ1-3; 11 nucleotides line up with TRBD1. CDR1 and CDR2 from the germline V gene are DFQATT and SNEGSKA (reference sequence). The CDR3 is 17 amino acids. V lost 6 bases and J lost 2; bases outside the gene matches: 12. The CDR3 sequence is CSALPDPGQGAGNTIYF. The CDR3, as DNA: TGCAGTGCCTTACCCGACCCGGGACAGGGGGCTGGAAACACCATATATTTT.

This clonotype came up a few times. The CDR3 is CASSAIDRNTGELFF. The DNA of the CDR3 is TGTGCCAGCAGTGCTATAGACAGGAACACCGGGGAGCTGTTTTTT. The V gene is TRBV2, the J gene TRBJ2-2, with D tentatively TRBD1 (5 bases). This CDR3 spans 15 amino acids. From germline, CDR1 is SNHLY and CDR2 FYNNEI. Trimming left V 4 bases short and J 1 base short, with 10 bases between.

The chain is built from TRBV11-2 and TRBJ2-1, with D possibly matching TRBD1 (5 bases). The germline V and J ends were trimmed by 4 bases and 5 bases, with 18 bases remaining between them. This CDR3 comprises 16 residues. Germline lookup yields CDR1 SGHAT and CDR2 FQNNGV. CDR3 amino acids: CASSSATDSGHNEQFF. In DNA form, the CDR3 reads TGTGCCAGCAGCTCGGCAACAGACTCAGGGCACAATGAGCAGTTCTTC.

This clonotype was observed many times. V and J are TRBV5-1 and TRBJ1-1; TRBD1 might be the D (6 bases). Trimming pared 0 bases from V and 5 bases from J, leaving 8 bases between. The CDR3 loop spans 13 amino acids. In germline, CDR1 is SGHRS, CDR2 YFSETQ. CDR3 in DNA: TGCGCCAGCAGCTTGGAGGGGGGGACTGAAGCTTTCTTT. Its protein is CASSLEGGTEAFF.

In its sample, this clonotype was seen a few times. The chain combines TRBV2 with TRBJ2-1; D not certain. The V and J ends lost 3 bases and 0 bases respectively, with 15 bases between them. Germline V gene sequence: CDR1 SNHLY, CDR2 FYNNEI. The CDR3 is 17 amino acids. The CDR3, as DNA: TGTGCCAGCAGTGATAATCCTGATACGAGCTCCTACAATGAGCAGTTCTTC. This sequence encodes CASSDNPDTSSYNEQFF. Variable domain in full (rest from reference TRBV2 and TRBJ2-1): EPEVTQTPSHQVTQMGQEVILRCVPISNHLYFYWYRQILGQKVEFLVSFYNNEISEKSEIFDDQFSVERPDGSNFTLKIRSTKLEDSAMYFCASSDNPDTSSYNEQFFGPGTRLTVL.

This clonotype was counted only a few times. The J gene is TRBJ2-3, the V gene TRBV4-2, with D perhaps assigned TRBD1 or TRBD2 (6 bases each). The CDR3 covers 13 residues. Trimming stripped 0 bases from V and 9 bases from J, with 10 bases between. Looked up from germline, CDR1 is LGHNA and CDR2 is YNFKEQ. The CDR3, as DNA: TGTGCCAGCAGCCAAGAATGGGGGGCAACGCAGTATTTT. Translated: CASSQEWGATQYF.

The sample holds a few counts of this clonotype. The chain couples TRBV27 to TRBJ1-5, with D possibly matching TRBD1 (6 bases). V was pared by 3 bases and J by 4 bases, with 22 bases between. CDR3 length equals 18 residues. Looked up from germline, CDR1 is MNHEY and CDR2 is SMNVEV (reference sequence). In nucleotides, the CDR3 is TGTGCCAGCAGTTTCCTCCCTCCAAGGGACATAAGGAATCAGCCCCAGCATTTT. Its translation is CASSFLPPRDIRNQPQHF.